The 5 T cell receptor beta chains listed next were all sequenced from one sample in a study of blood T cells in healthy people across ages. It was with a sample-barcoded 5' primer and a J-beta primer mix that a second PCR of roughly 7 to 11 cycles was run. Each CDR3 protein gets one entry after TCRdb re-called the 5' RACE reads with MiXCR. The sample carries approximately 780,000 distinct CDR3 sequences, approximately 24% recorded once. In addition, the sample was reused for a study of T cells of mothers and their children.

The specimen sequenced was blood. These receptors were collected from a boy younger than 18 in good health.

A single count supports this clonotype. V and J are TRBV5-5 and TRBJ2-5; D perhaps matches TRBD2 (5 bases). This CDR3 spans 15 amino acids. CDR1 is SGHKS, CDR2 YYEKEE, per germline (reference sequence). The ends were cut back, 0 bases at V and 7 bases at J, with 16 bases in the middle. CDR3 residues: CASSLEASTRTTQYF. The CDR3 DNA follows: TGTGCCAGCAGCTTGGAGGCTAGCACGCGTACGACCCAGTACTTC.

This clonotype was counted a few times. This sequence joins TRBV9 and TRBJ1-1; possible D gene TRBD1, 6 bases. The length of the CDR3 is 15 residues. With 2 bases removed from V and 6 bases from J, the gap between germline ends came to 17 bases. CDR1 is SGDLS and CDR2 is YYNGEE in the germline V gene. This CDR3 reads CASSVDSRGGAEAFF. The CDR3 DNA sequence: TGTGCCAGCAGCGTTGATTCCAGGGGTGGAGCTGAAGCTTTCTTT.

The V and J genes are TRBV7-9 and TRBJ2-5; 10 bases fit TRBD1. Near its end, the DNA agrees better with TRBJ2-7, so the J call may be wrong. Germline CDR1 reads SEHNR; CDR2 reads FQNEAQ (reference sequence). This CDR3 is built from 15 residues. CDR3 bases: TGTGCCAGCAGCTTACTGACAGGGGGCACAGACGAGCAGTACTTC. This encodes CASSLLTGGTDEQYF.

The rearrangement joins TRBV28 to TRBJ2-2; D call uncertain. The CDR3 is made up of 13 amino acids. CDR1 is MDHEN, CDR2 SYDVKM, per germline. V was cut by 7 bases and J by 7 bases, with 13 bases left in between. CDR3 region: CASKYSSSGELFF. The CDR3 nucleotides read TGTGCCAGCAAGTACAGCTCGAGCGGGGAGCTGTTTTTT.

This rearrangement joins TRBV21-1 to TRBJ1-4. TRBV21-1 is a pseudogene. This CDR3 contains 15 residues. DNA for the CDR3: TGCGCCAGCAGTGGCAGGGAGTGCGATAATGAAAAACTGTTTTTT. Translation gives CASSGRECDNEKLFF.